The next 5 T cell receptor beta chains were all read from a single sample in a study of blood T cells in healthy people across ages. Through a sample-barcoded 5' primer and a J-beta primer mix, a second PCR was run for roughly 7 to 11 cycles. MiXCR was run by TCRdb on the 5' RACE reads, yielding one entry per CDR3 protein. In the table there are 800,000 to 950,000 distinct CDR3 sequences, almost 30% of which are singletons. These data are also associated with another study on T cells of mothers and their children.

Sequenced input: blood. These receptors were taken from a woman aged 40-49 years in good health.

This clonotype occurred once. One junction end does not reproduce the germline sequence, and a read error may be involved. This sequence joins TRBV7-9 and TRBJ2-1, with D perhaps TRBD2 (6 bases). CDR1 and CDR2 (germline): SEHNR, FQNEAQ (reference sequence). This CDR3 has 15 amino acids. This CDR3 reads CASSWGVVTYDEQFF. The CDR3 DNA reads as TGTGCCAGCAGCTGGGGGGTAGTCACCTACGATGAGCAGTTCTTC.

The chain recombines TRBV12-3 or TRBV12-4 with TRBJ1-2; D ambiguous. The CDR3 is 13 residues long. The germline V and J ends were trimmed by 7 bases and 7 bases, with 16 bases remaining between them. DNA for the CDR3: TGTGCCAGCACACACCGCCGTTTGGGTGGCTACACCTTC. It codes for CASTHRRLGGYTF.

This clonotype was recorded a few times. This sequence joins TRBV6-2 or TRBV6-3 and TRBJ1-2; maybe TRBD1 (5 bases). Germline CDR1 is MNHEY and CDR2 is SVGEGT. Trimming stripped 7 bases from V and 5 bases from J, with 14 bases between. This CDR3 has 13 amino acids. The CDR3 DNA sequence: TGTGCCAGCAACACGGGAGGGGTTTATGGCTACACCTTC. Translated: CASNTGGVYGYTF.

To note about this clonotype: This may be a read error, as it is one base from a much larger clone. The rearrangement uses TRBV9 and TRBJ2-5, with TRBD1 as a possible D gene (6 bases). From germline, CDR1 is SGDLS and CDR2 YYNGEE. The CDR3 consists of 14 residues. The CDR3 bases are TGTGCCAGCAGCCCTTTCTCAGGGGAAGAGACCCGGTACTTC. It is translated as CASSPFSGEETRYF.

This clonotype was recorded many times. The chain has TRBV7-2 and TRBJ1-1; D gene ambiguous. The CDR3 has 14 amino acids. Between the trimmed V and J ends, which lost 0 bases and 6 bases, there was a span of 11 bases. The germline V gene has CDR1 SGHTA and CDR2 FQGNSA. The CDR3 here is CASSLAREVAEAFF. The CDR3 DNA reads as TGTGCCAGCAGCTTAGCGAGGGAGGTTGCTGAAGCTTTCTTT.